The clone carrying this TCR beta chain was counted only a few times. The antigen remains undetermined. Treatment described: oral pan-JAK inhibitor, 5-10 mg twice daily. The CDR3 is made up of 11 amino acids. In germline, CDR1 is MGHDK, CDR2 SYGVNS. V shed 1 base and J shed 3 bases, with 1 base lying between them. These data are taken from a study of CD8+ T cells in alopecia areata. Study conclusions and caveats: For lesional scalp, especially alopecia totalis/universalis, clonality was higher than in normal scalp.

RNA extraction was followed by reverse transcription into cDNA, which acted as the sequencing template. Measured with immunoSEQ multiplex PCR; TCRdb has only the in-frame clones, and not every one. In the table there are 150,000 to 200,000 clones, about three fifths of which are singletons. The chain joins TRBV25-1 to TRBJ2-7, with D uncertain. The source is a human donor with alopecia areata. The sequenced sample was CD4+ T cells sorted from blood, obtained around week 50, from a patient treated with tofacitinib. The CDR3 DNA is TGTGCCAGCAGTGAATTCTACGAGCAGTACTTC. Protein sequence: CASSEFYEQYF.